Listed below are T cell receptor beta chains from one sample, sequenced in a study of CXCR3-negative and CXCR3-positive naive CD8 T cells. Using the 5' RACE reads, TCRdb records one entry per CDR3 protein without DNA. The specimen's table records 100,000 or so distinct CDR3 sequences. The sample was naive CXCR3- CD8+ T cells from blood. These TCRs come from a human donor in good health. Some clones in this sample may be carry-over from other donors' samples. The CDR3 runs from the conserved cysteine through the conserved F or W.

V gene	J gene	CDR3 protein
TRBV25-1	TRBJ2-7	CASSDTTGTRDYEQYF
TRBV7-8	TRBJ1-5	CASSLAGQGAHQPQHF
TRBV12-3/TRBV12-4	TRBJ1-4	CASSLSWTTNEKLFF
TRBV19	TRBJ1-1	CASRSLDGITEAFF
TRBV5-1	TRBJ1-6	CASRNHRVYDSPLHF
TRBV29-1	TRBJ2-3	CSVDPGVSDTQYF
TRBV29-1	TRBJ2-7	CSVEDVNRGRYEQYF
TRBV5-1	TRBJ1-4	CASSSREGLHEKLFF
TRBV5-1	TRBJ2-7	CASSLVTGTVAYEQYF
TRBV12-3/TRBV12-4	TRBJ2-3	CASSQTTTGSTDTQYF
TRBV6-6	TRBJ1-5	CASRLQGASNQPQHF
TRBV28	TRBJ2-7	CASGFVGGSYEQYF
TRBV29-1	TRBJ2-5	CSVEGASGRAETQYF
TRBV29-1	TRBJ2-3	CSVELKELTHPSYTDTQYF
TRBV27	TRBJ2-7	CASRSGDEETQYF
TRBV13	TRBJ2-5	CASSRLAGAVETQYF